The 9 T cell receptor beta chains below come from one sample, sequenced in a study of blood T cell repertoires in COVID-19. TCRdb keeps only in-frame clones here, not all; method: immunoSEQ multiplex PCR. This table has around 250,000 clones, roughly 90% appearing once. Sequenced sample: peripheral blood. Receptors originate from a woman aged 60-70 years with COVID-19, enrolled during active disease.

The chain combines TRBV18 with TRBJ2-1, with 8 bases matching TRBD2. J lost 6 bases, V lost 3 bases, and 7 bases had no gene match. The CDR3 covers 15 residues. Germline CDR1 KGHSH, CDR2 LQKENI. CDR3 region: CASSPGGGPPNEQFF. Here the CDR3 DNA reads TGTGCCAGCTCACCGGGCGGGGGGCCCCCCAATGAGCAGTTCTTC. The variable domain in full, with the rest retrieved from reference TRBV18 and TRBJ2-1, is NAGVMQNPRHLVRRRGQEARLRCSPMKGHSHVYWYRQLPEEGLKFMVYLQKENIIDESGMPKERFSAEFPKEGPSILRIQQVVRGDSAAYFCASSPGGGPPNEQFFGPGTRLTVL.

The CDR3 region is CASSLGGRANEKLFF. The CDR3 bases are TGTGCCAGCAGCTTAGGTGGCCGGGCTAATGAAAAACTGTTTTTT. This chain connects TRBV11-3 to TRBJ1-4; D gene ambiguous. CDR3 length: 15 amino acids. Trimming removed 1 base at V and 3 bases at J, with 9 bases between. CDR1 SGHNT and CDR2 YENEEA come from the germline V gene.

This chain links TRBV5-1 with TRBJ2-7, with TRBD1 matching over 9 bases. The CDR3 has 19 residues. V lost 5 bases, J lost 3 bases, and 21 bases stayed unmatched. CDR1 and CDR2 (germline): SGHRS, YFSETQ. CDR3 DNA: TGCGCCAGCAGAGTAACCACAGGGGGCTATGTCGAGTTAAACTACGAGCAGTACTTC. It yields the protein CASRVTTGGYVELNYEQYF.

The chain joins TRBV9 to TRBJ2-7, with 8 bases lining up with TRBD2. Germline V CDR1 and CDR2: SGDLS, YYNGEE. J was trimmed by 6 bases and V by 4 bases; bases with no gene match: 6. There are 13 residues in the CDR3. The CDR3 reads CASSFGGASEQYF. The CDR3 DNA reads as TGTGCCAGCAGCTTCGGGGGGGCAAGCGAGCAGTACTTC.

This chain joins TRBV4-3 and TRBJ1-2, with TRBD1 as a possible D gene (6 bases). Trimming removed 3 bases at V and 0 bases at J, with 11 bases between. Germline lookup yields CDR1 LGHNA and CDR2 YSLEER. The CDR3 has 15 amino acids. The CDR3 DNA reads TGCGCCAGCAGCCACAACAGGGTCACTAACTATGGCTACACCTTC. Its protein is CASSHNRVTNYGYTF.

The V gene is TRBV3-1 (or the pseudogene TRBV3-2), the J gene TRBJ1-1; 9 bases fit TRBD1. Germline lookup yields CDR1 LGHDT and CDR2 YNNKEL (reference sequence). V dropped 6 bases and J dropped 4; count of bases not matched to a gene: 12. The CDR3 covers 16 residues. The CDR3 sequence is CASRSGTGIRGTEAFF. The CDR3 DNA reads TGTGCCAGCAGATCCGGGACAGGGATTCGAGGCACTGAAGCTTTCTTT.

The chain uses TRBV4-3 and TRBJ2-2, with D tentatively TRBD1 (5 bases). CDR3 length: 16 amino acids. Per the germline V gene, CDR1 is LGHNA and CDR2 is YSLEER. Trimming stripped 1 base from V and 5 bases from J, with 14 bases between. As DNA, the CDR3 is TGCGCCAGCAGCCAAGTGTTGGGGCGTCGGACCGGGGAGCTGTTTTTT. Its translation is CASSQVLGRRTGELFF.

The J gene is TRBJ2-2, the V gene TRBV19; 7 nucleotides match TRBD1. Germline-derived CDR1 and CDR2 are LNHDA and SQIVND (reference sequence). This CDR3 spans 14 amino acids. V was clipped by 9 bases and J by 0 bases; unmatched bases: 4. This CDR3 is CASAQGANTGELFF. DNA of the CDR3: TGTGCCAGCGCCCAGGGGGCGAACACCGGGGAGCTGTTTTTT.

This chain connects TRBV5-6 to TRBJ1-2; D gene uncertain. Trimming removed 1 base at V and 0 bases at J, with 7 bases between. Germline-derived CDR1 and CDR2 are SGHDT and YYEEEE. The CDR3 loop spans 14 amino acids. In DNA form, the CDR3 reads TGTGCCAGCAGCTTGAACGGTCCTAACTATGGCTACACCTTC. Encoded protein: CASSLNGPNYGYTF.